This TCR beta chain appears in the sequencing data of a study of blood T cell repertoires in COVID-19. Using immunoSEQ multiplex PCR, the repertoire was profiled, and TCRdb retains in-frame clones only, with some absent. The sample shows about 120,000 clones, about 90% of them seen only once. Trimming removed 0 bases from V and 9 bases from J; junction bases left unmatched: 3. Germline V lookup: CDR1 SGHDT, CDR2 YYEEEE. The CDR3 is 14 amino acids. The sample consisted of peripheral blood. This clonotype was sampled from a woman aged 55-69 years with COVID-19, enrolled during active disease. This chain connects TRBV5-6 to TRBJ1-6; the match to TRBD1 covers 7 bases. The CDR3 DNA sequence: TGTGCCAGCAGCTTGGTAGGGGGCAGTTCACCCCTCCACTTT. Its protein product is CASSLVGGSSPLHF.